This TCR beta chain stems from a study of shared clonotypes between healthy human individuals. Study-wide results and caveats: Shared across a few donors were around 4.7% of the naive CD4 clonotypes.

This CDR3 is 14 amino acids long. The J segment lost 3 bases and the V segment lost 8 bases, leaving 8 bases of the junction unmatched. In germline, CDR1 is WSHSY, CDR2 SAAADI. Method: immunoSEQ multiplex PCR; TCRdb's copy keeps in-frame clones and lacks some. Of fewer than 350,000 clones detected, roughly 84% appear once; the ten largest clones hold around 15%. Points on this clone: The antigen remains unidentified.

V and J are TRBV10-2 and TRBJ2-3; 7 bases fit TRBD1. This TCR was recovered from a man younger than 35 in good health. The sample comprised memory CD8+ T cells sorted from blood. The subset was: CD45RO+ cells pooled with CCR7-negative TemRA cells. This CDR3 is CASHTGVSTDTQYF. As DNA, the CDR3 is TGCGCCAGCCACACAGGGGTTAGTACAGATACGCAGTATTTT.